This T cell receptor beta chain was sequenced in a study of T cells after yellow fever vaccination. Study conclusions and caveats: The secondary response peaked faster, at day 5 versus 15, but was weaker.

The sample holds a few counts of this clonotype. Its antigen is undetermined. TCRdb reanalysed the 5' RACE reads using MiXCR and keeps one entry per CDR3 protein. The table records just under 600,000 distinct CDR3 sequences, roughly 13% of them present only once. Trimming shortened V by 0 bases and J by 5 bases, and 8 bases separated the two germline ends. Germline CDR1 reads MNHEY; CDR2 reads SVGAGI. CDR3 length: 14 amino acids. The V gene is TRBV6-5, the J gene TRBJ1-3, with D maybe TRBD1 (5 bases). The sequence derives from a man aged 30 to 39 who received the YFV17D yellow fever vaccine. Sample: PBMCs, taken on the day of the yellow fever booster vaccination. This CDR3 is CASSYSEGRNTIYF. The CDR3 bases are TGTGCCAGCAGTTACTCGGAGGGGAGAAACACCATATATTTT.